This TCR beta chain stems from a study of Ad26.COV2.S vaccination and SARS-CoV-2 variants. Points from the study as a whole: Substantial breadth was reportedly displayed by spike-specific CD8+ and CD4+ T cell responses after vaccination.

Data came from immunoSEQ multiplex PCR; TCRdb stores just in-frame clones and leaves some out. The sample includes about 680,000 clones, about 90% of them seen just once. Notes on this clone: Its antigen is not identified.

The CDR3 sequence is 14 residues long. With V trimmed by 2 bases and J by 0 bases, 1 base remained unmatched. The germline V gene encodes CDR1 MNHEY and CDR2 SVGAGI. Treatment noted: some 20 received Ad26.COV2.S at low or high dose, single or two shots; 5 received placebo; per-sample allocation not given. Repertoires come from day 63 after the first vaccine or placebo injection. Vaccination employed an Ad26 vector expressing the Wuhan-strain SARS-CoV-2 spike. The sample in question was peripheral blood, obtained in a trial of Ad26.COV2.S vaccine versus placebo. The chain recombines TRBV6-5 with TRBJ2-7; 7 bases align to TRBD1. This clonotype was sampled from a person aged 18 to 65 who received the Ad26.COV2.S COVID-19 vaccine or a placebo. CDR3 in DNA: TGTGCCAGCAGTTACGGACAGGACTCCTACGAGCAGTACTTC. It translates to CASSYGQDSYEQYF.